The 17 T cell receptor beta chains below come from one sample, sequenced in a study of CD8+CD57+ T cells in acquired aplastic anemia. Genomic DNA provided the template from which TCR beta VDJ and CDR3 profiles were obtained. MiXCR was run by TCRdb on the reads, yielding one entry per CDR3 protein. Here the sample spans some 150,000 distinct CDR3 sequences, 40% to 65% being singletons. The authors sequenced patients whose flow cytometry had shown CD8+CD57+ cell expansion. The sample consisted of sorted CD4+, CD8+, or CD8+CD57+ T cells (not recorded which) from PBMCs. All receptors come from a human donor with aplastic anemia.

This sequence joins TRBV5-1 and TRBJ2-3; 7 nucleotides line up with TRBD1. Germline V gene data show CDR1 as SGHRS and CDR2 as YFSETQ. The length of the CDR3 is 15 residues. V trimming: 6 bases; J trimming: 0 bases; junction bases outside the gene matches: 7. The chain's CDR3 is CASTTGTASTDTQYF. The CDR3 DNA is TGCGCCAGCACAACCGGGACAGCGAGCACAGATACGCAGTATTTT.

CDR3 sequence: CATSDFLGEAFF. The DNA of the CDR3 is TGTGCCACCAGTGATTTTCTGGGTGAAGCTTTCTTT. The J gene is TRBJ1-1, the V gene TRBV24-1, with D unresolved. This CDR3 contains 12 residues. Germline V gene data show CDR1 as KGHDR and CDR2 as SFDVKD. V lost 1 base and J 7 bases, leaving 6 bases between the germline ends.

This clonotype occurred a few times. This rearrangement joins TRBV4-2 to TRBJ1-5; tentatively, D is TRBD1 (6 bases). Trimming left V 2 bases short and J 7 bases short, with 15 bases between. Germline V lookup: CDR1 LGHNA, CDR2 YNFKEQ. There are 15 residues in the CDR3. The CDR3 spells CASSQIYRDYQPQHF. DNA for the CDR3: TGTGCCAGCAGCCAAATATACAGGGACTACCAGCCCCAGCATTTT.

J is TRBJ2-7 and V is TRBV2, with D tentatively TRBD1 or TRBD2 (7 bases each). The J call may be wrong; the DNA end is better matched by TRBJ2-5. The CDR3 consists of 15 residues. Per germline, CDR1 SNHLY and CDR2 FYNNEI. The CDR3 coding sequence is TGTGCCAGCAGTGCCTCGACAGGGAGGGGGGAGACCCAGTACTTC. Encoded protein: CASSASTGRGETQYF.

This clonotype has more than one count but fewer than ten. In nucleotides, the CDR3 is TGTGCCACCAGTTCAGCGGGTCGGACCCAGTACTTC. Translating gives CATSSAGRTQYF. The chain joins TRBV24-1 to TRBJ2-5; tentative D call: TRBD2 (6 bases). The CDR3 spans 12 residues. Germline V gene data show CDR1 as KGHDR and CDR2 as SFDVKD. V was clipped by 6 bases and J by 7 bases, with 11 bases between them.

V and J are TRBV18 and TRBJ2-1, with TRBD2 identical over 8 bases. After removal of 0 bases from V and 6 bases from J, the junction contained 4 bases not matched to a gene. Germline-derived CDR1 and CDR2 are KGHSH and LQKENI. This CDR3 is built from 15 residues. CDR3 in amino acids: CASSPPRGAGNEQFF. The DNA of the CDR3 is TGTGCCAGCTCACCACCGCGGGGGGCCGGCAATGAGCAGTTCTTC.

Many counts were recorded for this clonotype. V and J are TRBV25-1 and TRBJ1-1; 10 bases are a match to TRBD1. Germline V gene sequence: CDR1 MGHDK, CDR2 SYGVNS. This CDR3 is 15 amino acids long. V gave up 4 bases and J gave up 2 bases; unmatched junction bases: 4. In nucleotides, the CDR3 is TGTGCCAGCAGTGCCAGACAGGGGGCTAACACTGAAGCTTTCTTT. Amino acid sequence: CASSARQGANTEAFF.

This clonotype was observed many times. The chain couples TRBV9 to TRBJ1-6; maybe TRBD1 (5 bases). The germline V gene encodes CDR1 SGDLS and CDR2 YYNGEE. CDR3 length equals 13 residues. V was trimmed by 4 bases and J by 9 bases, leaving 11 bases between them. Here the CDR3 reads CASSLGTTSPLHF. As DNA, the CDR3 is TGTGCCAGCAGCCTCGGGACGACTTCACCCCTCCACTTT.

This clonotype was recorded many times. The rearrangement joins TRBV6-2 or TRBV6-3 to TRBJ2-7, with a possible D match to TRBD1 (7 bases). The CDR3 is made up of 13 amino acids. The germline CDR1 and CDR2 sequences are MNHEY and SVGEGT. V was trimmed by 5 bases and J by 3 bases, leaving 11 bases between them. In DNA, the CDR3 is TGTGCCAGCAGTCTGCAGGGGGGCTACGAGCAGTACTTC. Protein product: CASSLQGGYEQYF.

About this clonotype: Since a much larger clone is just one base distant, this may be a read error. The V and J genes are TRBV11-2 and TRBJ2-1; 11 bases fit TRBD2. Germline-derived CDR1 and CDR2 are SGHAT and FQNNGV. This CDR3 spans 17 amino acids. CDR3 nucleotide sequence: TGTGCCAGCAGCCCACCCCTTCCTAGCGGGGGGTACAATGGGCAGTTCTTC. Translation: CASSPPLPSGGYNGQFF.

At least ten counts were recorded for this clonotype. V is TRBV7-2 and J is TRBJ2-1; D possibly corresponds to TRBD2 (7 bases). Germline CDR1 and CDR2: SGHTA and FQGNSA. Trimming took 4 bases from V and 0 from J, leaving 10 bases between them. The CDR3 contains 15 residues. The chain's CDR3 is CASSSGGRSYNEQFF. CDR3 bases: TGTGCCAGCAGCTCCGGGGGGCGCTCCTACAATGAGCAGTTCTTC.

Of note for this clonotype: Germline is not matched at one junction end, which may reflect a read error. V is TRBV5-4 and J is TRBJ2-7, with 9 bases aligning to TRBD1. The CDR3 extends over 14 amino acids. Germline V gene sequence: CDR1 SGHNT, CDR2 YYREEE (reference sequence). The DNA of the CDR3 is TGCGCCAGCAGCCAGGCAGGACAGGGGTGCGAGCGGTACTTC. It codes for CASSQAGQGCERYF.

In regard to this clonotype: Being one base from a much bigger clone, this may be a read error. V usage is TRBV19 and J usage is TRBJ2-3, with 7 bases that match TRBD2. V was clipped by 6 bases and J by 2 bases; unmatched bases: 11. CDR1 LNHDA and CDR2 SQIVND come from the germline V gene (reference sequence). The length of the CDR3 is 16 residues. The CDR3 DNA sequence: TGTGCCAGTAGCGTCTCGGCTAGCGGATACACAGATACGCAGTATTTT. Translation: CASSVSASGYTDTQYF.

The gene calls are TRBV20-1 and TRBJ1-2; perhaps TRBD1 as D (5 bases). The CDR3 runs to 14 residues. Germline CDR1 DFQATT, CDR2 SNEGSKA (reference sequence). The ends were cut back, 2 bases at V and 2 bases at J, with 12 bases in the middle. The CDR3: CSARTPEGNYGYTF. The CDR3 DNA sequence: TGCAGTGCTAGAACCCCAGAGGGGAACTATGGCTACACCTTC.

The chain links TRBV7-6 to TRBJ2-1; 8 bases align to TRBD2. The junction had 8 bases not matched to a gene; V was cut back by 11 bases and J by 5 bases. Germline CDR1 and CDR2: SGHVS and FNYEAQ. The CDR3 has 13 residues. The CDR3 nucleotides read TGTGCCCTGAGCGGGGGAGTCCACAATGAGCAGTTCTTC. It translates to CALSGGVHNEQFF.

This chain connects TRBV6-1 to TRBJ1-2; D might be TRBD1 (5 bases). The CDR3 contains 14 residues. V was cut by 5 bases and J by 0 bases, with 10 bases left in between. Germline CDR1 reads MNHNS; CDR2 reads SASEGT. CDR3 residues: CASSPTVPNYGYTF. DNA of the CDR3: TGTGCCAGCAGTCCGACAGTGCCTAACTATGGCTACACCTTC.

V gene TRBV29-1 combines with J gene TRBJ1-1, with D tentatively TRBD1 (5 bases). Per germline, CDR1 SQVTM and CDR2 ANQGSEA. V dropped 8 bases and J dropped 8 bases, with 21 bases sitting between them. CDR3 length: 13 amino acids. The CDR3 sequence: CSRDRGQGKEAFF. CDR3 nucleotides: TGCAGCAGAGATAGGGGCCAAGGAAAGGAAGCTTTCTTT.